The 22 T cell receptor beta chains listed next were all sequenced from one sample in a study of T-cell reconstitution after alpha-beta-depleted transplantation in children. A TCRbeta library incorporating unique molecular identifiers was prepared. TCRdb re-analysed the PCR reads in MiXCR, keeping a single row per CDR3 protein. Of 600,000 to 700,000 distinct CDR3 sequences in the sample, 16% were seen once. The source material was PBMCs from the stem cell graft donor, sampled from the stem cell graft. These receptors were taken from a human donor who donated a stem cell graft to a child with acute myeloid leukemia.

In its sample, this clonotype was seen a few times. The rearrangement joins TRBV29-1 to TRBJ1-2; D is uncertain. Trimming took 5 bases from V and 2 from J, leaving 15 bases between them. CDR3 size: 14 residues. Germline V gene data show CDR1 as SQVTM and CDR2 as ANQGSEA. The CDR3 DNA sequence: TGCAGCGTTTACCCAGGAGACGCAAACTATGGCTACACCTTC. It encodes CSVYPGDANYGYTF. The full variable domain, in which reference TRBV29-1 and TRBJ1-2 provide the parts outside the CDR3, is SAVISQKPSRDICQRGTSLTIQCQVDSQVTMMFWYRQQPGQSLTLIATANQGSEATYESGFVIDKFPISRPNLTFSTLTVSNMSPEDSSIYLCSVYPGDANYGYTFGSGTRLTVV.

Ten or more counts support this clonotype. This chain connects TRBV9 to TRBJ2-7; D call uncertain. V lost 0 bases and J lost 0, with 13 bases in between. Germline loops: CDR1 SGDLS, CDR2 YYNGEE. The CDR3 is made up of 16 amino acids. The CDR3 here is CASSVDSHMSSYEQYV. For the CDR3, the DNA is TGTGCCAGCAGCGTAGACAGCCACATGAGCTCCTACGAGCAGTACGTC.

V is TRBV19 and J is TRBJ2-1; TRBD2 agrees at 8 bases. The length of the CDR3 is 16 residues. V lost 4 bases and J lost 5; bases outside the gene matches: 10. CDR1 and CDR2 (germline): LNHDA, SQIVND (reference sequence). The chain's CDR3 is CASSTLTSANNNEQFF. Written as DNA, the CDR3 is TGTGCCAGTAGTACTTTGACTAGCGCTAATAACAATGAGCAGTTCTTC.

This clonotype has ten or more counts. This sequence joins TRBV20-1 and TRBJ1-6; TRBD1 might be the D (5 bases). The CDR3 runs to 13 residues. V lost 1 base to trimming and J lost 7 bases, with 8 bases between them. The germline V gene has CDR1 DFQATT and CDR2 SNEGSKA (reference sequence). CDR3 bases: TGCAGTGCTAGAGGGGGGAAAAATTCACCCCTCCACTTT. Amino acids: CSARGGKNSPLHF.

The chain carries TRBV2 and TRBJ2-2, with 10 nucleotides matching TRBD2. The junction had 3 bases not matched to a gene; V was cut back by 0 bases and J by 8 bases. Germline CDR1 SNHLY, CDR2 FYNNEI. CDR3 size: 15 residues. The CDR3 is CASSEASGGRGELFF. The CDR3 nucleotides read TGTGCCAGCAGTGAAGCTAGCGGGGGGCGTGGGGAGCTGTTTTTT.

In its sample, this clonotype was seen a few times. The chain employs TRBV5-1 and TRBJ2-5; 7 nucleotides match TRBD1. Germline assignment: CDR1 SGHRS and CDR2 YFSETQ. This CDR3 has 14 residues. The junction had 5 bases not matched to a gene; V was cut back by 1 base and J by 5 bases. The CDR3 DNA is TGCGCCAGCAGCTTGACAGGGGATGTTGAGACCCAGTACTTC. Translation gives CASSLTGDVETQYF.

This clonotype was seen ten or more times. This sequence joins TRBV20-1 and TRBJ2-3, with D maybe TRBD2 (7 bases). Per germline, CDR1 DFQATT and CDR2 SNEGSKA (reference sequence). Trimming shortened V by 4 bases and J by 2 bases, and 10 bases separated the two germline ends. The CDR3 totals 13 residues. This chain's CDR3 is CSATAGATDTQYF. The CDR3 nucleotides are TGCAGTGCTACCGCGGGGGCCACAGATACGCAGTATTTT.

This clonotype was seen more than once but under ten times. This chain joins TRBV12-3 or TRBV12-4 and TRBJ2-5; D is possibly TRBD2 (6 bases). This CDR3 is built from 15 residues. Trimming took 7 bases from V and 6 from J, leaving 21 bases between them. CDR3 sequence: CASTSAFSTRQTQYF. The CDR3 nucleotides are TGTGCCAGCACCAGCGCTTTCTCGACTAGACAGACCCAGTACTTC.

This clonotype has at least ten counts. CDR3 DNA: TGCAGTGCTGGCCGGGACGGTACCTACGAGCAGTACTTC. Protein product: CSAGRDGTYEQYF. This rearrangement joins TRBV20-1 to TRBJ2-7, with D perhaps being TRBD1 or TRBD2 (5 bases each). Germline V gene lookup returns CDR1 DFQATT and CDR2 SNEGSKA (reference sequence). V was cut by 5 bases and J by 2 bases, with 13 bases left in between. CDR3 length: 13 residues.

The rearrangement uses TRBV9 and TRBJ1-5; TRBD1 is a possible D gene (5 bases). The CDR3 totals 16 residues. Trimming pared 4 bases from V and 4 bases from J, leaving 18 bases between. Germline V gene sequence: CDR1 SGDLS, CDR2 YYNGEE. The CDR3 region has the DNA TGTGCCAGCAGCCCCGCCGACATGGGGGGGAATCAGCCCCAGCATTTT. Residues: CASSPADMGGNQPQHF.

This clonotype was seen repeatedly, ten times or more. This chain uses TRBV20-1 with TRBJ2-7, with D possibly being TRBD1 (6 bases). Trimming removed 6 bases from V and 0 bases from J, with 12 bases in between. The germline V gene has CDR1 DFQATT and CDR2 SNEGSKA (reference sequence). CDR3 length: 13 amino acids. This CDR3 reads CSATQGNSYEQYF. DNA of the CDR3: TGCAGTGCAACACAGGGAAACTCCTACGAGCAGTACTTC.

A few counts support this clonotype. This rearrangement joins TRBV18 to TRBJ1-1, with D uncertain. CDR1 is KGHSH, CDR2 LQKENI, per germline. V was shortened by 5 bases and J by 4 bases, with 8 bases between the two germline ends. This CDR3 spans 12 amino acids. In nucleotides, the CDR3 is TGTGCCAGCTCAGCTGGGATCACTGAAGCTTTCTTT. Its translation: CASSAGITEAFF.

This clonotype was counted only a few times. This chain links TRBV13 with TRBJ1-3; D gene uncertain. CDR1 is PRHDT and CDR2 is FYEKMQ in the germline V gene (reference sequence). The CDR3 runs 14 residues. Trimming pared 5 bases from V and 2 bases from J, leaving 10 bases between. CDR3 sequence (DNA): TGTGCCAGCAGCGACGGGAGTACTGGAAACACCATATATTTT. Protein sequence: CASSDGSTGNTIYF.

This clonotype was recorded a few times. The gene calls are TRBV18 and TRBJ1-4, with D possibly being TRBD1 (5 bases). The V end was cut by 7 bases, the J end by 7 bases, with 13 bases between. The CDR3 is 13 amino acids. In germline, CDR1 is KGHSH, CDR2 LQKENI. The CDR3, as DNA: TGTGCCAGCTTACGAGGGGTTGGTGAAAAACTGTTTTTT. This sequence encodes CASLRGVGEKLFF. The full variable domain, rest sourced from reference TRBV18 and TRBJ1-4, is NAGVMQNPRHLVRRRGQEARLRCSPMKGHSHVYWYRQLPEEGLKFMVYLQKENIIDESGMPKERFSAEFPKEGPSILRIQQVVRGDSAAYFCASLRGVGEKLFFGSGTQLSVL.

V is TRBV12-3 or TRBV12-4 and J is TRBJ1-5; tentatively, D is TRBD1 (6 bases). V shed 6 bases and J shed 7 bases, with 10 bases lying between them. The CDR3 has 12 amino acids. In nucleotides, the CDR3 is TGTGCCAGCAGAGTCCAGGGGCAGCCCCAGCATTTT. This codes for CASRVQGQPQHF.

The chain carries TRBV28 and TRBJ1-2, with a possible D match to TRBD1 (6 bases). The CDR3 runs to 13 residues. Germline loops: CDR1 MDHEN, CDR2 SYDVKM. V was cut by 7 bases and J by 7 bases, with 16 bases left in between. In nucleotides, the CDR3 is TGTGCCAGCACCAAACAGGGTAGGGCTGGCTACACCTTC. Residues: CASTKQGRAGYTF.

This clonotype was seen only once. V is TRBV20-1 and J is TRBJ1-5; possibly TRBD1 for D (6 bases). The germline V gene has CDR1 DFQATT and CDR2 SNEGSKA (reference sequence). This CDR3 spans 17 amino acids. Trimming stripped 5 bases from V and 0 bases from J, with 20 bases between. CDR3 coding DNA: TGCAGTGCTCAAGACTTTCTACAGGGTAATAGCAATCAGCCCCAGCATTTT. It codes for CSAQDFLQGNSNQPQHF.

The V gene is TRBV4-2, the J gene TRBJ1-3; D call uncertain. V lost 4 bases and J 0 bases, leaving 10 bases between the germline ends. The germline V gene encodes CDR1 LGHNA and CDR2 YNFKEQ. The CDR3 totals 15 residues. For the CDR3, the DNA is TGTGCCAGCAGCCCGTACGGCAGCTCTGGAAACACCATATATTTT. It codes for CASSPYGSSGNTIYF.

At least ten counts were recorded for this clonotype. The chain combines TRBV12-3 or TRBV12-4 with TRBJ2-7; D is undetermined. The CDR3 extends over 13 amino acids. V was cut by 1 base and J by 0 bases, with 4 bases left in between. The CDR3 DNA is TGTGCCAGCAGTTTAGGGGCCTCCTACGAGCAGTACGTC. Translating gives CASSLGASYEQYV.

The chain uses TRBV6-5 and TRBJ2-3; D may be TRBD2 (6 bases). This CDR3 region has 15 residues. Germline V gives CDR1 MNHEY, CDR2 SVGAGI. V was clipped by 2 bases and J by 2 bases, with 11 bases between them. CDR3 loop: CASSYPRDSTDTQYF. CDR3 sequence (DNA): TGTGCCAGCAGTTACCCCCGGGACTCCACAGATACGCAGTATTTT.

CDR3 in amino acids: CASSLGRGSWERGELFF. The CDR3 DNA sequence: TGTGCCAGCAGCTTAGGGAGGGGGAGTTGGGAACGCGGGGAGCTGTTTTTT. The chain joins TRBV7-8 to TRBJ2-2; D is perhaps TRBD1 or TRBD2 (6 bases each). In germline, CDR1 is SGHVS, CDR2 FQNEAQ. V was clipped by 1 base and J by 7 bases, with 19 bases between them. The CDR3 has 17 amino acids.

The chain uses TRBV7-9 and TRBJ2-7, with 7 bases fitting TRBD1. After removal of 4 bases from V and 2 bases from J, the junction contained 5 bases not matched to a gene. CDR1 and CDR2 from the germline V gene are SEHNR and FQNEAQ (reference sequence). The CDR3 loop spans 14 amino acids. The CDR3 DNA reads as TGTGCCAGCAGCTCGACAGGGCCAACCTACGAGCAGTACTTC. It is translated as CASSSTGPTYEQYF.